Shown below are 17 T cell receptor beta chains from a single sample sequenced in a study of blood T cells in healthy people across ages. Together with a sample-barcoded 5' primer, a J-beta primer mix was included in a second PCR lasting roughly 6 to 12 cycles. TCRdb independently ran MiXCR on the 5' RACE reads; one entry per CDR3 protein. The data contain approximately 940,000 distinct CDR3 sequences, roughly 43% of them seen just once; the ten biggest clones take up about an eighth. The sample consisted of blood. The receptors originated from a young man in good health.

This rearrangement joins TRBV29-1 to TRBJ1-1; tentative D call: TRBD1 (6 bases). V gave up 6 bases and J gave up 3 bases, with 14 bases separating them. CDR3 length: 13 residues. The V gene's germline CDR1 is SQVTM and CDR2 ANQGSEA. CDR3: CSVGRQEDTEAFF. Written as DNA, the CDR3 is TGCAGCGTGGGAAGACAGGAGGACACTGAAGCTTTCTTT.

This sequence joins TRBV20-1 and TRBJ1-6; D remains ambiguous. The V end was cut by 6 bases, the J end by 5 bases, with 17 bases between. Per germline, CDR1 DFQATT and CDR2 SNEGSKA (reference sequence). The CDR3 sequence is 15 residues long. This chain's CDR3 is CSAPGGSGDNSPLHF. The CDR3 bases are TGCAGTGCCCCGGGAGGGTCGGGAGATAATTCACCCCTCCACTTT.

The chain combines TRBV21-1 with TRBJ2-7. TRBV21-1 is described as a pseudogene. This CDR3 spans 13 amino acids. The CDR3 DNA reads TGTGCCAGCAGGACAAGACTCTCCTACGAGCAGTACTTC. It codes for CASRTRLSYEQYF.

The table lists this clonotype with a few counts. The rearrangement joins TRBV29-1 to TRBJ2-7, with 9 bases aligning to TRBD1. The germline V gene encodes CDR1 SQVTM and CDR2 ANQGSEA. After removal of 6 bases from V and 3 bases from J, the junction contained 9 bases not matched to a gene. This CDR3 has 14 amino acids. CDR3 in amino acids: CSVPTGQGGYEQYF. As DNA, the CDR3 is TGCAGCGTGCCCACGGGACAGGGCGGCTACGAGCAGTACTTC.

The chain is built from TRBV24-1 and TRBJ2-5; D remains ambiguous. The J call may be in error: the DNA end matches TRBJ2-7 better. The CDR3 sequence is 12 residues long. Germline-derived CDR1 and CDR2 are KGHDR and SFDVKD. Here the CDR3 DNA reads TGTGCCACCGGTTCAGTGGGCTACGAGCAGTACTTC. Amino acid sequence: CATGSVGYEQYF.

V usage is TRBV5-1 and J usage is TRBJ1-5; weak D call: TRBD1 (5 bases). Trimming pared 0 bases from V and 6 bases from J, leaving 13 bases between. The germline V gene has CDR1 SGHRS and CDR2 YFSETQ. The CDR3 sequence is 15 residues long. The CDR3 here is CASSLEGRGGQPQHF. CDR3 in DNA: TGCGCCAGCAGCTTGGAGGGTCGGGGGGGTCAGCCCCAGCATTTT.

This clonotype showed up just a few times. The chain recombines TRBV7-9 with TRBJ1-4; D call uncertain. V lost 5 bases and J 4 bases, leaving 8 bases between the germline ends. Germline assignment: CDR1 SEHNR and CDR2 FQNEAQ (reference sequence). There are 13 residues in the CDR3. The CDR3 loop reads CASSHRDNEKLFF. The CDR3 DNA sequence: TGTGCCAGCAGCCACCGGGATAATGAAAAACTGTTTTTT.

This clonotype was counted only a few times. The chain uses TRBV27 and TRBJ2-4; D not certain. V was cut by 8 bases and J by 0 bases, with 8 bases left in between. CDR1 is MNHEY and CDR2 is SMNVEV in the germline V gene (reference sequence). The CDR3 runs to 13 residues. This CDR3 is CASYGIAKNIQYF. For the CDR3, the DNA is TGTGCCAGCTATGGGATAGCCAAAAACATTCAGTACTTC.

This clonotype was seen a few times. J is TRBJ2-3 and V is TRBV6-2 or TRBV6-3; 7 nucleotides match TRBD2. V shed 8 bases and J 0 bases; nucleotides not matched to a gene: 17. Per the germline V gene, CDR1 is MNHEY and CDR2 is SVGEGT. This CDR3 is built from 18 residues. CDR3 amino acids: CASAKRLAGPSSTDTQYF. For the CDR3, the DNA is TGTGCCAGCGCCAAACGGTTAGCGGGTCCATCTAGCACAGATACGCAGTATTTT.

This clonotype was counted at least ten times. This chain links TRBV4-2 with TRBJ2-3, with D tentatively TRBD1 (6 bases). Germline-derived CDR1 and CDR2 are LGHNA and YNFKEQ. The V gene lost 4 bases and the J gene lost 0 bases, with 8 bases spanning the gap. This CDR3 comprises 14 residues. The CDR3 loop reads CASSRGQSTDTQYF. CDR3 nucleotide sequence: TGTGCCAGCAGCCGAGGACAGAGCACAGATACGCAGTATTTT.

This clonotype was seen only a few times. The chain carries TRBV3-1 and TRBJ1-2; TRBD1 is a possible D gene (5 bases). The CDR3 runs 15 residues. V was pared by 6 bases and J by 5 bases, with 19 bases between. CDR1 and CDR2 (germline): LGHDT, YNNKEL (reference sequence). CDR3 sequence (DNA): TGTGCCAGCAGTCTCGGACATCCTCAATCATATGGCTACACCTTC. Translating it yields CASSLGHPQSYGYTF.

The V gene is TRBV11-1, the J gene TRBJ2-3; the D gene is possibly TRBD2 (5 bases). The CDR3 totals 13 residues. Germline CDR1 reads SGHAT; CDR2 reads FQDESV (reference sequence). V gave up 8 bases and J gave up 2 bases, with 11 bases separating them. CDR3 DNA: TGTGCCAGCGTTCGGGAAATCACAGATACGCAGTATTTT. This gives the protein CASVREITDTQYF.

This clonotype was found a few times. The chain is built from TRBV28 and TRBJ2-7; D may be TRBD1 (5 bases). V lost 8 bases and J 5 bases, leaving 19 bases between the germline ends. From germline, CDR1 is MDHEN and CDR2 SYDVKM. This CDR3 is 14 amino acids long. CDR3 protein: CASHKGLGRHEQYF. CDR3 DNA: TGTGCCAGCCACAAGGGGCTAGGGCGACACGAGCAGTACTTC. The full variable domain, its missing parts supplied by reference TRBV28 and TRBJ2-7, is DVKVTQSSRYLVKRTGEKVFLECVQDMDHENMFWYRQDPGLGLRLIYFSYDVKMKEKGDIPEGYSVSREKKERFSLILESASTNQTSMYLCASHKGLGRHEQYFGPGTRLTVT.

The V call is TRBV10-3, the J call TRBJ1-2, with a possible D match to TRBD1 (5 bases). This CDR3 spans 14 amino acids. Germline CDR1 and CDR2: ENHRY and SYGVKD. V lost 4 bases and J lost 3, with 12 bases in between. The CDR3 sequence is CAISAQGVDYGYTF. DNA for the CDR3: TGTGCCATCAGTGCCCAGGGTGTCGACTATGGCTACACCTTC.

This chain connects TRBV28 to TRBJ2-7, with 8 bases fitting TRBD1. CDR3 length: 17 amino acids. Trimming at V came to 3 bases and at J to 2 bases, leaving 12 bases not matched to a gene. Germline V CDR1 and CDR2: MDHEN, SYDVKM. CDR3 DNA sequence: TGTGCCAGCAGTTTTTGGTCAGGGGGCGCCGAGGCCTACGAGCAGTACTTC. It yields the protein CASSFWSGGAEAYEQYF.

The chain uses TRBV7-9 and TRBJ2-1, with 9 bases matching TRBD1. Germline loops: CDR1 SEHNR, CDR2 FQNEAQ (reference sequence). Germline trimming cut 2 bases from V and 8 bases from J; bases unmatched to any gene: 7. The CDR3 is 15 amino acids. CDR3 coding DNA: TGTGCCAGCAGCTTAAGGGGACAGGGTATCGATGAGCAGTTCTTC. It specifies CASSLRGQGIDEQFF.

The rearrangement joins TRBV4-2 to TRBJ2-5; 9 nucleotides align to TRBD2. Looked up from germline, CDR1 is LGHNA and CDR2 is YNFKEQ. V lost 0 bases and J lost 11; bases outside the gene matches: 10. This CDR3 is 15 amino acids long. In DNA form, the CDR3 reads TGTGCCAGCAGCCAAGAGCGGGGGGGGATACGAGGGCAGTACTTC. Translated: CASSQERGGIRGQYF.